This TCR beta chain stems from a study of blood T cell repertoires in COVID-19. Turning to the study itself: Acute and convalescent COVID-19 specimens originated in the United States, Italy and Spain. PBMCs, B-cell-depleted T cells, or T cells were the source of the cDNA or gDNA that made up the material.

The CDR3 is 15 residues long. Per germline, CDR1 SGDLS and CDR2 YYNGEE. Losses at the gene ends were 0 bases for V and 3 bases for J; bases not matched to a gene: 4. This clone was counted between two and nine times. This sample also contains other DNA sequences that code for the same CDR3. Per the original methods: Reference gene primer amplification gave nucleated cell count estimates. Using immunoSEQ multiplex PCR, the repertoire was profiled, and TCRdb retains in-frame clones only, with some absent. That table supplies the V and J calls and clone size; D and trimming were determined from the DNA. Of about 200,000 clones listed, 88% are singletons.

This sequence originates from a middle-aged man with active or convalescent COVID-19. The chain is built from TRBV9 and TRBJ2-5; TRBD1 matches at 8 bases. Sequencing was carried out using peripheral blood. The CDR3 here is CASSVDQGAKETQYF. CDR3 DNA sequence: TGTGCCAGCAGCGTAGACCAGGGGGCAAAAGAGACCCAGTACTTC.